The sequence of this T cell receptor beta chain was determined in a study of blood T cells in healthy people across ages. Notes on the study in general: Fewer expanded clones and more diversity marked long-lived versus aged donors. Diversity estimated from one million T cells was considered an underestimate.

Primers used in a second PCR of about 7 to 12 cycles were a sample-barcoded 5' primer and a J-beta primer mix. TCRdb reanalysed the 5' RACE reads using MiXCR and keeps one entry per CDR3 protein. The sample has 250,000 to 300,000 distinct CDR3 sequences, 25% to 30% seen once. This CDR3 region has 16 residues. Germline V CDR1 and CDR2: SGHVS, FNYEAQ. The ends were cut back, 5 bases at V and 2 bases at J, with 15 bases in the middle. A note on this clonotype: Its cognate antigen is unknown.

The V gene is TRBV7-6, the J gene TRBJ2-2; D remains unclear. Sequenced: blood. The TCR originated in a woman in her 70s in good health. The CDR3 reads CASSPDPGRNTGELFF. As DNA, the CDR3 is TGTGCCAGCAGCCCCGACCCAGGCAGAAACACCGGGGAGCTGTTTTTT. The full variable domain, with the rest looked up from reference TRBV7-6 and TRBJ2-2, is GAGVSQSPRYKVTKRGQDVALRCDPISGHVSLYWYRQALGQGPEFLTYFNYEAQQDKSGLPNDRFSAERPEGSISTLTIQRTEQRDSAMYRCASSPDPGRNTGELFFGEGSRLTVL.